Below, 2 T cell receptor beta chains from the same sample are listed, as sequenced in a study of T cells in Graves' hyperthyroidism and ophthalmopathy. It was RNA transcripts that yielded the amplified TCR beta CDR3 regions. With the HTBI primer set, the TCR CDR3 went through a first round of RT-PCR. MiXCR, run by TCRdb on the multiplex PCR reads, gives a single entry per CDR3 protein. The table records some 490,000 distinct CDR3 sequences, about 16% of them present only once. The sequencing input was blood. Receptors were obtained from a woman younger than 45 with Graves' ophthalmopathy.

This clonotype was observed many times. The CDR3 reads CASSPQGASYEQYF. The CDR3 nucleotides are TGTGCCAGCAGCCCCCAGGGGGCCTCCTACGAGCAGTACTTC. V is TRBV3-1 and J is TRBJ2-7, with 8 positions matching TRBD1. CDR3 length: 14 amino acids. V dropped 4 bases and J dropped 0; count of bases not matched to a gene: 2. In germline, CDR1 is LGHDT, CDR2 YNNKEL (reference sequence).

This clonotype has a count of ten or more. J is TRBJ2-1 and V is TRBV5-1; D perhaps matches TRBD1 (6 bases). Trimming removed 2 bases from V and 4 bases from J, with 19 bases in between. Per germline, CDR1 SGHRS and CDR2 YFSETQ. CDR3 size: 17 residues. The CDR3 sequence is CASSFSNGGNWYNEQFF. Here the CDR3 DNA reads TGCGCCAGCAGCTTTTCCAATGGGGGCAATTGGTACAATGAGCAGTTCTTC.